This TCR beta chain appears in the sequencing data of a study of T cells in women clearing cervical HPV infection. Study-level points and caveats: Repertoire richness, not evenness, was significantly elevated in CIN3+ cases versus controls. Controls had more TRBV6-7 (approximately 0.15%) than cases (about 0.11%).

Clones were sequenced by immunoSEQ multiplex PCR, and TCRdb holds only the in-frame ones, with some missing. This table holds about 48,000 clones. Germline V gene data show CDR1 as LGHDT and CDR2 as YNNKEL (reference sequence). The CDR3 covers 15 residues. Between the trimmed V and J ends, which lost 5 bases and 7 bases, there was a span of 20 bases. In regard to this clone: Antigen unknown. The CDR3 is cut off 3 residues early in the read; its end comes from the germline J gene.

Specimen: blood buffy coat. The rearrangement joins TRBV3-1 (or the pseudogene TRBV3-2) to TRBJ1-2; maybe TRBD1 (5 bases). The sequence was collected from a woman aged 18-70 years with a cervical HPV16 infection that either progressed to CIN3+ or cleared (not recorded which). The CDR3 loop is CASSGSRVAMRGYTF. The sequenced CDR3 bases are TGTGCCAGCAGCGGATCCAGGGTGGCGATGCGTGGC.